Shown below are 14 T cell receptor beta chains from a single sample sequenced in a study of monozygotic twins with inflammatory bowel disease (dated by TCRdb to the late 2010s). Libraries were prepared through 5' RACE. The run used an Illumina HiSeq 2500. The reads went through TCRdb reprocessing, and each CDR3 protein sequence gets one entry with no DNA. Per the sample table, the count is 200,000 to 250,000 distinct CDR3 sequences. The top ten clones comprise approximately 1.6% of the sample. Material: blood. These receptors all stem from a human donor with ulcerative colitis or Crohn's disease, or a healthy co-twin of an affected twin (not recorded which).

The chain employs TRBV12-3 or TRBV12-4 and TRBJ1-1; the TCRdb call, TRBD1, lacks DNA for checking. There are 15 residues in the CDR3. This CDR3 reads CASSLATGSGTEAFF.

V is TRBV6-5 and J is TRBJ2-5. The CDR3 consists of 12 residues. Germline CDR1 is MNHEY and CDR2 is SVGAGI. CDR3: CASSYPGETQYF.

The chain's CDR3 is CSVEGGGGRASTDTQYF. The chain uses TRBV29-1 and TRBJ2-3; as DNA is missing, the TRBD1 call by TCRdb cannot be tested. There are 17 residues in the CDR3. The germline CDR1 and CDR2 sequences are SQVTM and ANQGSEA.

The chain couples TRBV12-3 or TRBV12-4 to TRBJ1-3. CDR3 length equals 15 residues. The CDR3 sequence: CASRRTEVSGNTIYF.

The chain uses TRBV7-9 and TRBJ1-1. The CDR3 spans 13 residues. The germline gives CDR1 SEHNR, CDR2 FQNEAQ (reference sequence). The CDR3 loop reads CASSPLANTEAFF.

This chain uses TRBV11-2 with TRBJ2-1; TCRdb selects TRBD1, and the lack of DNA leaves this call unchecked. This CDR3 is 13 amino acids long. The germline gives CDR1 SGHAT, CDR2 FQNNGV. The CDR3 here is CASSLGVDGEQFF.

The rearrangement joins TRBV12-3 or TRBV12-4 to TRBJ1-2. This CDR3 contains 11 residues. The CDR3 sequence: CASSLSGGYTF.

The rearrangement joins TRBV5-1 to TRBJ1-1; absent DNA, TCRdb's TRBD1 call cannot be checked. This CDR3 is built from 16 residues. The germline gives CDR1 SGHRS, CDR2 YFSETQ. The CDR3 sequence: CASNYPGQGAGTEAFF.

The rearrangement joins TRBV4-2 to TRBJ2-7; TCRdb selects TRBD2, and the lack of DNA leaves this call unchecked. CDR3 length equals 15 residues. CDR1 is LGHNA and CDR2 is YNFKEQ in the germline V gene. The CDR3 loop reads CASSQGLADSYEQYF.

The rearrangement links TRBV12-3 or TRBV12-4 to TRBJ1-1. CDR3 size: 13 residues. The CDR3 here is CASSLVRQTEAFF.

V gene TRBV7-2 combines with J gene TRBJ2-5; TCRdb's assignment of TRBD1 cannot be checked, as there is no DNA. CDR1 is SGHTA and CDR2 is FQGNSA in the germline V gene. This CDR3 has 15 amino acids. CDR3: CASSWSRDGWETQYF.

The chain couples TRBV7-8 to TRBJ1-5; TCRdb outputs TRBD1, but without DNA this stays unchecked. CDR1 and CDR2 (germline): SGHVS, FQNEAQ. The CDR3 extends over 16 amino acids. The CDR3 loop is CASSPNPDGYNQPQHF.

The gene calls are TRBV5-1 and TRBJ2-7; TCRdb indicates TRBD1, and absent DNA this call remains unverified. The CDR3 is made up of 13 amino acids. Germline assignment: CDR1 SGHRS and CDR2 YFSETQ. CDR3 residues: CASSFEGAYEQYF. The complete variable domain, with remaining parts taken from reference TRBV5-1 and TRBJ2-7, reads KAGVTQTPRYLIKTRGQQVTLSCSPISGHRSVSWYQQTPGQGLQFLFEYFSETQRNKGNFPGRFSGRQFSNSRSEMNVSTLELGDSALYLCASSFEGAYEQYFGPGTRLTVT.

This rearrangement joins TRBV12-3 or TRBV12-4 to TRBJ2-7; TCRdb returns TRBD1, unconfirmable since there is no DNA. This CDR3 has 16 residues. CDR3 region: CASSFVAGTGSYEQYF.